This paragraph covers one TCR beta chain sequence. Its antigen remains unidentified. The CDR3 runs to 15 residues. Per germline, CDR1 SGHRS and CDR2 YFSETQ. V was pared by 1 base and J by 3 bases, with 10 bases between. This table comes from immunoSEQ multiplex PCR, and its TCRdb copy is limited to in-frame clones, with some not included. The sample records some 170,000 clones, about 90% being singletons. The sample belongs to a study of T cell responses to AZD1222 COVID-19 vaccine. The study, taken as a whole, reports: After two AZD1222 doses, spike-specific TCR breadth and depth rose versus day 0. Vaccine-associated CD4 TCRs spanned spike, dominant at 160-218 and 743-854. The donors showed a predominance of white British ancestry and of females, with possible underestimation of clonal diversity.

Sequencing was performed on peripheral blood, taken on day 0 of MenACWY control vaccination. The chain joins TRBV5-1 to TRBJ2-2, with D possibly matching TRBD2 (6 bases). The sequence came from an adult in good health. The CDR3 region has the DNA TGCGCCAGCAGCTTGAGAGTAGCGGACACCGGGGAGCTGTTTTTT. Its translation: CASSLRVADTGELFF.